The 22 T cell receptor beta chains given below trace back to one sample, sequenced in a study of beta chain features in type 1 diabetes. All of the isolated RNA was reverse transcribed, so expressed TCRB transcripts were sequenced. Libraries were prepared by immunoSEQ multiplex PCR; TCRdb keeps only in-frame clonotypes and omits some of them. The table includes 300,000 to 400,000 clones, approximately 10% detected once. The sample consisted of naive CD4+ T cells from blood. Receptors were obtained from a woman between 25 and 40 years old in good health.

The rearrangement links TRBV28 to TRBJ2-1; possibly TRBD2 for D (5 bases). CDR1 and CDR2 (germline): MDHEN, SYDVKM. The CDR3 sequence is 16 residues long. Trimming pared 5 bases from V and 9 bases from J, leaving 23 bases between. The chain's CDR3 is CASSETGILQEGEQFF. The CDR3 region has the DNA TGTGCCAGCAGTGAAACCGGGATTCTTCAAGAGGGTGAGCAGTTCTTC.

The chain's CDR3 is CASSPDRGLFDTQYF. The DNA for the CDR3 is TGTGCCAGCAGTCCCGACAGGGGTTTGTTCGATACGCAGTATTTT. This chain uses TRBV7-2 with TRBJ2-3; 8 bases fit TRBD1. This CDR3 is 15 amino acids long. Germline lookup yields CDR1 SGHTA and CDR2 FQGNSA. The J segment lost 6 bases and the V segment lost 6 bases, leaving 11 bases of the junction unmatched.

This clone has a handful of counts. CDR3 sequence (DNA): TGCAGCGTTGTGGGACAGGCGGGGTATGGCTACACCTTC. Translated: CSVVGQAGYGYTF. The rearrangement joins TRBV29-1 to TRBJ1-2, with 8 bases that match TRBD1. After removal of 4 bases from V and 5 bases from J, the junction contained 6 bases not matched to a gene. The germline V gene encodes CDR1 SQVTM and CDR2 ANQGSEA. The CDR3 has 13 residues.

The CDR3 protein is CASSRDRGDEQYF. CDR3 in DNA: TGTGCCAGCAGCCGGGACAGGGGCGACGAGCAGTACTTC. V is TRBV5-4 and J is TRBJ2-7; 10 bases align to TRBD1. CDR1 and CDR2 from the germline V gene are SGHNT and YYREEE (reference sequence). The CDR3 runs to 13 residues. The V and J ends lost 4 bases and 5 bases, in that order; junction bases with no gene match: 3.

The chain uses TRBV5-1 and TRBJ2-2; weak D call: TRBD1 (5 bases). In germline, CDR1 is SGHRS, CDR2 YFSETQ. This CDR3 is built from 16 residues. Deletions cut 3 bases from V and 1 base from J, with 13 bases between. This chain's CDR3 is CASSWTLGQNTGELFF. The CDR3, as DNA: TGCGCCAGCAGCTGGACCCTTGGACAGAACACCGGGGAGCTGTTTTTT. Using reference TRBV5-1 and TRBJ2-2 for the parts outside the CDR3, the full variable domain is KAGVTQTPRYLIKTRGQQVTLSCSPISGHRSVSWYQQTPGQGLQFLFEYFSETQRNKGNFPGRFSGRQFSNSRSEMNVSTLELGDSALYLCASSWTLGQNTGELFFGEGSRLTVL.

The rearrangement joins TRBV7-8 to TRBJ2-1, with 8 nucleotides matching TRBD1. The ends lost 6 bases at V and 4 bases at J; junction bases unmatched: 11. CDR1 is SGHVS, CDR2 FQNEAQ, per germline. The CDR3 covers 16 residues. The CDR3 spells CASSLTGETQYNEQFF. The CDR3 region has the DNA TGTGCCAGCAGTTTGACAGGGGAGACGCAATACAATGAGCAGTTCTTC.

Only a few counts were recorded for this clone. This sequence joins TRBV5-1 and TRBJ2-7, with 9 bases aligning to TRBD1. The CDR3 runs to 15 residues. CDR1 and CDR2 (germline): SGHRS, YFSETQ. V trimming: 4 bases; J trimming: 4 bases; junction bases outside the gene matches: 9. The CDR3 spells CASSDPGTGTYEQYF. The DNA of the CDR3 is TGCGCCAGCAGCGACCCCGGGACAGGGACATACGAGCAGTACTTC. The whole variable domain, filled in from reference TRBV5-1 and TRBJ2-7, reads KAGVTQTPRYLIKTRGQQVTLSCSPISGHRSVSWYQQTPGQGLQFLFEYFSETQRNKGNFPGRFSGRQFSNSRSEMNVSTLELGDSALYLCASSDPGTGTYEQYFGPGTRLTVT.

This clone was seen a handful of times. The rearrangement joins TRBV7-9 to TRBJ2-7, with D possibly being TRBD2 (5 bases). Germline V lookup: CDR1 SEHNR, CDR2 FQNEAQ (reference sequence). CDR3 length: 15 residues. Trimming shortened V by 4 bases and J by 3 bases, and 16 bases separated the two germline ends. DNA for the CDR3: TGTGCCAGCAGCTCCTCGGGGTACAAACTCTACGAGCAGTACTTC. It encodes CASSSSGYKLYEQYF.

The rearrangement joins TRBV11-1 to TRBJ2-7; maybe TRBD2 (5 bases). Trimming pared 1 base from V and 7 bases from J, leaving 14 bases between. The CDR3 sequence is 14 residues long. Germline-derived CDR1 and CDR2 are SGHAT and FQDESV (reference sequence). CDR3 bases: TGTGCCAGCAGCTTAGTGCCGGGGTCGAGGGAGCAGTACTTC. This translates into CASSLVPGSREQYF. The full variable domain, completed using reference TRBV11-1 and TRBJ2-7, is EAEVAQSPRYKITEKSQAVAFWCDPISGHATLYWYRQILGQGPELLVQFQDESVVDDSQLPKDRFSAERLKGVDSTLKIQPAELGDSAMYLCASSLVPGSREQYFGPGTRLTVT.

This clone was found a few times. The CDR3 nucleotides read TGTGCCAGCAACTATATCGGCACAGATACGCAGTATTTT. Its translation is CASNYIGTDTQYF. V and J are TRBV2 and TRBJ2-3; D is uncertain. The CDR3 is 13 residues long. Germline V gives CDR1 SNHLY, CDR2 FYNNEI. The germline V and J ends were trimmed by 7 bases and 1 base, with 9 bases remaining between them.

As concerns this clone: This sample also contains other DNA sequences that code for the same CDR3. This sequence joins TRBV9 and TRBJ2-7; TRBD2 might be the D (6 bases). The CDR3 has 14 amino acids. The ends were cut back, 0 bases at V and 0 bases at J, with 7 bases in the middle. Germline CDR1 is SGDLS and CDR2 is YYNGEE. As DNA, the CDR3 is TGTGCCAGCAGCGTAGTCGGGAGCTCCTACGAGCAGTACTTC. It yields the protein CASSVVGSSYEQYF.

This clone was seen only a few times. The V gene is TRBV30, the J gene TRBJ2-2, with TRBD1 matching over 8 bases. V lost 6 bases to trimming and J lost 9 bases; unmatched junction nucleotides: 9. Germline V CDR1 and CDR2: GTSNPN, SVGIG (reference sequence). The CDR3 spans 13 residues. The DNA of the CDR3 is TGTGCCTGCAACAAGGACAGGGACCGGGAGCTGTTTTTT. The encoded protein is CACNKDRDRELFF.

This chain joins TRBV4-3 and TRBJ2-6; a possible D gene is TRBD2 (6 bases). Germline V gene lookup returns CDR1 LGHNA and CDR2 YSLEER. CDR3 length: 14 amino acids. The V and J ends lost 4 bases and 2 bases respectively, with 6 bases between them. CDR3 region: CASSRGAGANVLTF. The CDR3 DNA is TGCGCCAGCAGCCGGGGGGCTGGGGCCAACGTCCTGACTTTC.

This clone has more than one count but fewer than ten. This chain uses TRBV5-1 with TRBJ2-5; D might be TRBD1 (5 bases). Deletions cut 5 bases from V and 3 bases from J, with 8 bases between. CDR1 is SGHRS, CDR2 YFSETQ, per germline. The CDR3 totals 12 residues. The CDR3 nucleotides are TGCGCCAGCAGTACAGGAGAAGAGACCCAGTACTTC. Amino acid sequence: CASSTGEETQYF.

This clone came up a few times. The J gene is TRBJ1-5, the V gene TRBV7-2; 8 bases line up with TRBD1. CDR1 and CDR2 (germline): SGHTA, FQGNSA. V shed 6 bases, J shed 3 bases, and the junction held 7 bases outside the gene matches. The CDR3 loop spans 15 amino acids. The CDR3 DNA reads TGTGCCAGCAGTCCGGGACAGGCTTACAATCAGCCCCAGCATTTT. Its translation is CASSPGQAYNQPQHF.

This clone was seen a handful of times. The rearrangement joins TRBV5-4 to TRBJ2-7; D gene ambiguous. Trimming shortened V by 2 bases and J by 6 bases, and 12 bases separated the two germline ends. CDR1 is SGHNT and CDR2 is YYREEE in the germline V gene (reference sequence). CDR3 length: 13 residues. Here the CDR3 DNA reads TGTGCCAGCAGCTTAGTTTCACGAGCCGAGCAGTACTTC. It translates to CASSLVSRAEQYF. Complete variable domain (other parts from reference TRBV5-4 and TRBJ2-7): ETGVTQSPTHLIKTRGQQVTLRCSSQSGHNTVSWYQQALGQGPQFIFQYYREEENGRGNFPPRFSGLQFPNYSSELNVNALELDDSALYLCASSLVSRAEQYFGPGTRLTVT.

The rearrangement uses TRBV7-9 and TRBJ2-1; D remains ambiguous. CDR1 and CDR2 from the germline V gene are SEHNR and FQNEAQ (reference sequence). This CDR3 has 12 residues. V shed 5 bases and J shed 4 bases, with 6 bases lying between them. The DNA of the CDR3 is TGTGCCAGCAGCCCAAATTACAATGAGCAGTTCTTC. Its translation: CASSPNYNEQFF.

This chain links TRBV7-8 with TRBJ2-7, with a possible D match to TRBD1 (6 bases). Germline V gene data show CDR1 as SGHVS and CDR2 as FQNEAQ. V lost 5 bases and J lost 0, with 11 bases in between. This CDR3 comprises 14 residues. The CDR3 sequence: CASSIPGVSYEQYF. In DNA form, the CDR3 reads TGTGCCAGCAGCATACCAGGGGTCTCCTACGAGCAGTACTTC.

J is TRBJ2-7 and V is TRBV20-1; D perhaps matches TRBD1 (5 bases). Germline V gene data show CDR1 as DFQATT and CDR2 as SNEGSKA (reference sequence). CDR3 length: 11 amino acids. The V gene lost 6 bases and the J gene lost 3 bases, with 9 bases spanning the gap. The CDR3 DNA follows: TGCAGTGCCCCGGACAACTACGAGCAGTACTTC. Protein sequence: CSAPDNYEQYF.

The V gene is TRBV12-5, the J gene TRBJ1-5; TRBD1 matches 7 bases. In germline, CDR1 is LGHNT, CDR2 FRNRAP. The CDR3 spans 19 residues. The CDR3: CPQFTGEKTAIVLHWPQHF. DNA of the CDR3: TGTCCCCAATTCACAGGGGAGAAAACGGCCATAGTTTTACATTGGCCCCAGCATTTT.

This clone occurred a few times. This rearrangement joins TRBV30 to TRBJ1-4, with unresolved D. The CDR3 runs to 14 residues. Trimming pared 3 bases from V and 4 bases from J, leaving 12 bases between. Per germline, CDR1 GTSNPN and CDR2 SVGIG (reference sequence). The CDR3 here is CAWSNKGVNEKLFF. In nucleotides, the CDR3 is TGTGCCTGGAGCAACAAGGGAGTTAATGAAAAACTGTTTTTT.

CDR3 in amino acids: CASRPDRYTGELFF. The CDR3, as DNA: TGTGCCAGCAGGCCGGACAGATACACCGGGGAGCTGTTTTTT. The gene calls are TRBV6-5 and TRBJ2-2; possible D gene TRBD1, 6 bases. The CDR3 loop spans 14 amino acids. Germline V gene sequence: CDR1 MNHEY, CDR2 SVGAGI. V was pared by 6 bases and J by 3 bases, with 11 bases between.